Each of the 13 T cell receptor beta chains below was sequenced from the same sample in a study of blood T cell repertoires in COVID-19. Here immunoSEQ multiplex PCR was the method, and the copy in TCRdb shows in-frame clones only, minus some. This table has about 190,000 clones, under 80% appearing once. The sequencing sample was made of peripheral blood. The receptors were sampled from a middle-aged man who had recovered from COVID-19.

The J gene is TRBJ2-7, the V gene TRBV18, with 9 bases aligning to TRBD2. Germline CDR1 and CDR2: KGHSH and LQKENI. J was trimmed by 4 bases and V by 1 base; bases with no gene match: 2. This CDR3 has 14 amino acids. The CDR3 reads CASSPLAGVYEQYF. The CDR3 DNA is TGTGCCAGCTCACCACTAGCGGGAGTGTACGAGCAGTACTTC.

The rearrangement joins TRBV28 to TRBJ1-6; D is uncertain. Germline loops: CDR1 MDHEN, CDR2 SYDVKM. V was shortened by 6 bases and J by 6 bases, with 6 bases between the two germline ends. This CDR3 region has 12 residues. CDR3 region: CASRRSNSPLHF. The CDR3 DNA reads TGTGCCAGCAGAAGGAGTAATTCACCCCTCCACTTT.

This rearrangement joins TRBV12-3 or TRBV12-4 to TRBJ2-7; a possible D gene is TRBD1 (6 bases). There are 12 residues in the CDR3. V lost 3 bases and J 7 bases, leaving 10 bases between the germline ends. CDR3 sequence: CASSFGGREQYF. DNA of the CDR3: TGTGCCAGCAGTTTTGGGGGCAGAGAGCAGTACTTC.

The chain joins TRBV19 to TRBJ2-3, with D perhaps matching TRBD2 (6 bases). The CDR3 contains 15 residues. Germline CDR1 reads LNHDA; CDR2 reads SQIVND (reference sequence). The V and J ends lost 4 bases and 3 bases respectively, with 14 bases between them. The CDR3 bases are TGTGCCAGTAGTACTAACGGGAGTTCAACAGATACGCAGTATTTT. This translates into CASSTNGSSTDTQYF.

The J gene is TRBJ2-7, the V gene TRBV6-2 or TRBV6-3; D gene ambiguous. The CDR3 runs 14 residues. Trimming removed 2 bases from V and 2 bases from J, with 10 bases in between. Germline CDR1 MNHEY, CDR2 SVGEGT. In DNA form, the CDR3 reads TGTGCCAGCAGTTACGTGTTGGCCCCCTACGAGCAGTACTTC. Its protein is CASSYVLAPYEQYF.

As regards this clone: The same CDR3 also results from other DNA sequences found in this sample. For the CDR3, the DNA is TGTGCCAGCAGCACAACTAGCGGGAGGGGCTTAGATACGCAGTATTTT. Translation: CASSTTSGRGLDTQYF. The J gene is TRBJ2-3, the V gene TRBV9; 13 nucleotides line up with TRBD2. Germline lookup yields CDR1 SGDLS and CDR2 YYNGEE. V lost 4 bases, J lost 5 bases, and 7 bases stayed unmatched. The CDR3 has 16 amino acids.

The J gene is TRBJ2-1, the V gene TRBV24-1; D ambiguous. The CDR3 is 13 residues long. Germline V gives CDR1 KGHDR, CDR2 SFDVKD. Trimming pared 3 bases from V and 13 bases from J, leaving 15 bases between. The CDR3 here is CATSDPNYWAQFF. In DNA form, the CDR3 reads TGTGCCACCAGTGATCCCAATTATTGGGCCCAGTTCTTC.

The V gene is TRBV14, the J gene TRBJ2-7, with D hard to call. V gave up 0 bases and J gave up 9 bases, with 9 bases separating them. The CDR3 is made up of 12 amino acids. Germline V gives CDR1 SGHDN, CDR2 FVKESK. CDR3 in DNA: TGTGCCAGCAGCCAAGAGTGGGCGTGGCAGTACTTC. It translates to CASSQEWAWQYF.

The CDR3 loop is CAWGAGGPNTDTQYF. The CDR3 nucleotides are TGTGCCTGGGGTGCGGGAGGTCCAAACACAGATACGCAGTATTTT. The chain recombines TRBV30 with TRBJ2-3; 8 positions match TRBD2. The germline V gene encodes CDR1 GTSNPN and CDR2 SVGIG (reference sequence). The length of the CDR3 is 15 residues. J was trimmed by 2 bases and V by 5 bases; bases with no gene match: 9.

The CDR3 coding sequence is TGTGCCAGCAGCGACGAGGGGGCAGGGGCCAACGTCCTGACTTTC. Translating it yields CASSDEGAGANVLTF. V gene TRBV7-9 combines with J gene TRBJ2-6, with TRBD1 matching over 7 bases. The CDR3 runs to 15 residues. J was trimmed by 4 bases and V by 5 bases; bases with no gene match: 5. Germline loops: CDR1 SEHNR, CDR2 FQNEAQ (reference sequence).

The rearrangement uses TRBV6-5 and TRBJ2-1; 9 bases map to TRBD2. This CDR3 region has 14 residues. The junction had 5 bases not matched to a gene; V was cut back by 7 bases and J by 4 bases. The germline gives CDR1 MNHEY, CDR2 SVGAGI. CDR3 DNA sequence: TGTGCCAGCATGGCGGGAGGGATATACAATGAGCAGTTCTTC. Its protein product is CASMAGGIYNEQFF.

The V and J genes are TRBV10-2 and TRBJ2-1, with D perhaps TRBD1 (6 bases). The germline V gene has CDR1 WSHSY and CDR2 SAAADI. The ends were cut back, 3 bases at V and 1 base at J, with 19 bases in the middle. The CDR3 has 18 amino acids. The CDR3 region has the DNA TGCGCCAGCAGTGATTTCATCCTCCGGACAGTATCCTACAATGAGCAGTTCTTC. Translating it yields CASSDFILRTVSYNEQFF.

In its sample, this clone was seen many times. The rearrangement uses TRBV4-1 and TRBJ2-1, with 9 bases fitting TRBD2. Unmatched junction bases numbered 7, after V lost 1 base and J lost 3 bases. Germline V gene lookup returns CDR1 MGHRA and CDR2 YSYEKL. The CDR3 is made up of 17 amino acids. This chain's CDR3 is CASSQGVSGSHYNEQFF. CDR3 coding DNA: TGCGCCAGCAGCCAAGGCGTTAGCGGGAGCCACTACAATGAGCAGTTCTTC.